This TCR beta chain was sequenced in a study of blood T cell repertoires in COVID-19. Study-wide background: From the United States, Italy and Spain came samples of acute and convalescent COVID-19.

Authors' processing steps: Counts of nucleated cells, estimated from reference gene primer amplification, were obtained. TCRdb keeps only in-frame clones here, not all; method: immunoSEQ multiplex PCR. The V and J calls and clone size were taken over from that table, and D and trimming were inferred from the DNA. The repertoire holds some 90,000 clones, with nearly 90% as singletons. Germline lookup yields CDR1 MNHEY and CDR2 SVGAGI. The CDR3 sequence is 15 residues long. The V end lost 4 bases, the J end lost 3 bases, and 15 bases lay between the germline ends. Sample: peripheral blood. This chain connects TRBV6-5 to TRBJ1-1; tentatively, D is TRBD1 (6 bases). The source of this sequence is a woman of 80 years or more with active COVID-19. CDR3 loop: CASSSRAGADTEAFF. The CDR3 nucleotides read TGTGCCAGCAGTTCACGCGCAGGGGCGGACACTGAAGCTTTCTTT.